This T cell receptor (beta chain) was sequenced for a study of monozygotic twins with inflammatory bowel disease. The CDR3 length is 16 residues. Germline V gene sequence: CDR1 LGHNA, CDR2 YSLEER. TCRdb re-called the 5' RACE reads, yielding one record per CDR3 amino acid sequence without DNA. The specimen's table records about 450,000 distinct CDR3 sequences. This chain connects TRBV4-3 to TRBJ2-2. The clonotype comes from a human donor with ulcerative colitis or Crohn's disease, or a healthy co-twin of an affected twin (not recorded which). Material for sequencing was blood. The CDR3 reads CASSQDRSGNTGELFF.